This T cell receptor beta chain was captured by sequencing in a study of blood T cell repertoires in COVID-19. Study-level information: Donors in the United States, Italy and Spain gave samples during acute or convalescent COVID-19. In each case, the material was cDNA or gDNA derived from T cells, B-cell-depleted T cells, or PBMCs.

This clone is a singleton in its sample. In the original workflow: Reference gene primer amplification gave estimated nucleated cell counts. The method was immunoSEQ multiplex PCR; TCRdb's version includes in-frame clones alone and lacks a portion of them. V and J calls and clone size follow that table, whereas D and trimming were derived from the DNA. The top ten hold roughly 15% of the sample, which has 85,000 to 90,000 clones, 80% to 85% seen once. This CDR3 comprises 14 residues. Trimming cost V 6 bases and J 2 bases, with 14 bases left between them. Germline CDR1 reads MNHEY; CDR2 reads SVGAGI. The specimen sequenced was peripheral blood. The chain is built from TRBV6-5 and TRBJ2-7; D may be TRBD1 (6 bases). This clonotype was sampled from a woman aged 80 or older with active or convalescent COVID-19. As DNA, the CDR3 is TGTGCCAGCAGCCCCCCCGGGACAACCTACGAGCAGTACTTC. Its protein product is CASSPPGTTYEQYF.